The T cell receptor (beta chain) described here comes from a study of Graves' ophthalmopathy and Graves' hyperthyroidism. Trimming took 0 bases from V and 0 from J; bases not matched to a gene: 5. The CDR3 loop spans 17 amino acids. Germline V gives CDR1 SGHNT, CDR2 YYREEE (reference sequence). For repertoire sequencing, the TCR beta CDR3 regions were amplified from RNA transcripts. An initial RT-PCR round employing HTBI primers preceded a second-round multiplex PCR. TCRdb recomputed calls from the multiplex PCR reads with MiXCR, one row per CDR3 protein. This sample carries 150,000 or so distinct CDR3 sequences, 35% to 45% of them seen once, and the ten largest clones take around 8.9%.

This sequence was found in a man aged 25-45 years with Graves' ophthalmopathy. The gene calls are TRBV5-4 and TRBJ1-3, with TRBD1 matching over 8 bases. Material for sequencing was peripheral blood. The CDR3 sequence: CASSLEQGVPSGNTIYF. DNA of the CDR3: TGTGCCAGCAGCTTGGAACAGGGGGTTCCCTCTGGAAACACCATATATTTT.